The 30 T cell receptor beta chains listed next were all sequenced from one sample in a study of PD-1 blockade in mismatch repair-deficient tumors. Measured with immunoSEQ multiplex PCR; TCRdb has only the in-frame clones, and not every one. The repertoire holds under 150,000 clones, with about 88% as singletons. The sequenced sample was peripheral blood, obtained 44 weeks after starting pembrolizumab. The source of these receptors is an adult with mismatch repair-deficient cancer.

The V call is TRBV5-4, the J call TRBJ1-2; no reliable D call. CDR3 length: 13 amino acids. Trimming shortened V by 3 bases and J by 7 bases, and 13 bases separated the two germline ends. The V gene's germline CDR1 is SGHNT and CDR2 YYREEE (reference sequence). The CDR3 DNA follows: TGTGCCAGCAGCTCGAGGGTCCGGTTTGGCTACACCTTC. Its translation: CASSSRVRFGYTF.

The count of this clone is one. The chain has TRBV6-6 and TRBJ2-3; D uncertain. Looked up from germline, CDR1 is MNHNY and CDR2 is SVGAGI (reference sequence). The CDR3 totals 13 residues. The V and J ends lost 6 bases and 1 base respectively, with 8 bases between them. DNA of the CDR3: TGTGCCAGCAGGAGAAGGGGCACAGATACGCAGTATTTT. It translates to CASRRRGTDTQYF.

The chain combines TRBV7-2 with TRBJ2-3; 10 bases agree with TRBD2. The V segment lost 0 bases and the J segment 2 bases; nucleotides outside the gene matches: 5. This CDR3 is 17 amino acids long. Germline loops: CDR1 SGHTA, CDR2 FQGNSA. CDR3 sequence (DNA): TGTGCCAGCAGCTTAGCTCTACTAGCGGGAAACACAGATACGCAGTATTTT. As protein: CASSLALLAGNTDTQYF.

The chain joins TRBV7-9 to TRBJ1-2, with TRBD1 matching over 7 bases. V shed 4 bases and J 5 bases; nucleotides not matched to a gene: 13. CDR1 is SEHNR, CDR2 FQNEAQ, per germline (reference sequence). The CDR3 is made up of 16 amino acids. The CDR3 DNA reads TGTGCCAGCAGCTCGGGGGGAACACAGGGGAAGTATGGCTACACCTTC. Translation: CASSSGGTQGKYGYTF.

The V call is TRBV27, the J call TRBJ2-1; the D gene is possibly TRBD2 (5 bases). The CDR3 length is 15 residues. In germline, CDR1 is MNHEY, CDR2 SMNVEV (reference sequence). V lost 1 base and J 0 bases, leaving 7 bases between the germline ends. The CDR3 protein is CASSLYAGSYNEQFF. In nucleotides, the CDR3 is TGTGCCAGCAGTTTATATGCGGGCTCCTACAATGAGCAGTTCTTC.

This chain uses TRBV6-6 with TRBJ2-7, with a possible D match to TRBD1 (6 bases). The ends were cut back, 1 base at V and 3 bases at J, with 10 bases in the middle. The CDR3 sequence is 14 residues long. From germline, CDR1 is MNHNY and CDR2 SVGAGI (reference sequence). The CDR3 loop reads CASSYLGQNYEQYF. In nucleotides, the CDR3 is TGTGCCAGCAGTTACTTAGGACAGAACTACGAGCAGTACTTC.

The J gene is TRBJ1-2, the V gene TRBV30; 7 nucleotides line up with TRBD1. The CDR3 extends over 15 amino acids. Germline CDR1 is GTSNPN and CDR2 is SVGIG (reference sequence). With 4 bases clipped from V and 2 bases from J, the junction kept 10 bases outside the gene matches. CDR3 sequence (DNA): TGTGCCTGGAAGGCCGGGGGGACAGTCAACTATGGCTACACCTTC. Translating it yields CAWKAGGTVNYGYTF.

The chain has TRBV9 and TRBJ2-1; 9 nucleotides align to TRBD2. Germline V CDR1 and CDR2: SGDLS, YYNGEE. V gave up 3 bases and J gave up 4 bases; unmatched junction bases: 8. This CDR3 contains 16 residues. This chain's CDR3 is CASSAPGLALYNEQFF. The CDR3 DNA reads as TGTGCCAGCAGCGCGCCGGGACTAGCCCTTTACAATGAGCAGTTCTTC. The variable domain in full, completed from reference TRBV9 and TRBJ2-1, reads DSGVTQTPKHLITATGQRVTLRCSPRSGDLSVYWYQQSLDQGLQFLIQYYNGEERAKGNILERFSAQQFPDLHSELNLSSLELGDSALYFCASSAPGLALYNEQFFGPGTRLTVL.

This clone was seen a handful of times. This rearrangement joins TRBV27 to TRBJ2-7, with 8 bases lining up with TRBD1. The germline V gene encodes CDR1 MNHEY and CDR2 SMNVEV (reference sequence). V lost 5 bases and J lost 3; bases outside the gene matches: 6. The length of the CDR3 is 14 residues. The CDR3 region is CASSMTGAHYEQYF. CDR3 sequence (DNA): TGTGCCAGCAGTATGACAGGGGCACACTACGAGCAGTACTTC.

The CDR3 here is CASSIHGTAKSYNEQFF. The CDR3 DNA reads as TGTGCCAGTAGTATCCATGGCACCGCTAAATCCTACAATGAGCAGTTCTTC. The rearrangement links TRBV19 to TRBJ2-1; no clear D gene. The germline V gene encodes CDR1 LNHDA and CDR2 SQIVND (reference sequence). Trimming removed 3 bases from V and 1 base from J, with 16 bases in between. This CDR3 spans 17 amino acids.

The chain has TRBV7-9 and TRBJ2-3, with unresolved D. Germline values: CDR1 SEHNR, CDR2 FQNEAQ (reference sequence). The CDR3 has 14 residues. V lost 3 bases, J lost 0 bases, and 7 bases lay in between. The CDR3 DNA reads as TGTGCCAGCAGCTTCGACACTAGCACAGATACGCAGTATTTT. This translates into CASSFDTSTDTQYF.

This rearrangement joins TRBV7-6 to TRBJ2-3, with 7 bases lining up with TRBD1. The CDR3 runs 17 residues. From germline, CDR1 is SGHVS and CDR2 FNYEAQ. V gave up 5 bases and J gave up 0 bases; unmatched junction bases: 11. This chain's CDR3 is CASSRQGLGSSTDTQYF. DNA of the CDR3: TGTGCCAGCAGCCGACAGGGTCTTGGCTCTAGCACAGATACGCAGTATTTT.

The gene calls are TRBV13 and TRBJ1-3; D perhaps matches TRBD1 (6 bases). Deletions cut 3 bases from V and 3 bases from J, with 9 bases between. The CDR3 contains 14 residues. Germline-derived CDR1 and CDR2 are PRHDT and FYEKMQ (reference sequence). CDR3 DNA: TGTGCCAGCAGCTTGGCGGACAGTGGAAACACCATATATTTT. This translates into CASSLADSGNTIYF.

The chain employs TRBV4-3 and TRBJ2-1; TRBD2 matches 7 bases. The CDR3 totals 14 residues. Germline assignment: CDR1 LGHNA and CDR2 YSLEER. V trimming: 4 bases; J trimming: 15 bases; junction bases outside the gene matches: 15. CDR3 nucleotides: TGCGCCAGCAGCCCTAAACATGGGGGGGTGATAGGGTTCTTC. Protein product: CASSPKHGGVIGFF.

This clone occurred a few times. This chain connects TRBV19 to TRBJ1-4; a possible D gene is TRBD1 (6 bases). V was pared by 3 bases and J by 7 bases, with 9 bases between. CDR3 length equals 13 residues. Germline V gene data show CDR1 as LNHDA and CDR2 as SQIVND (reference sequence). CDR3 protein: CASSIQGSEKLFF. CDR3 coding DNA: TGTGCCAGTAGTATTCAGGGGAGTGAAAAACTGTTTTTT.

The V and J genes are TRBV6-5 and TRBJ2-5, with 12 nucleotides matching TRBD2. CDR3 length equals 15 residues. The ends lost 6 bases at V and 2 bases at J; junction bases unmatched: 4. The germline V gene has CDR1 MNHEY and CDR2 SVGAGI. The DNA for the CDR3 is TGTGCCAGCAGGACTAGCGGGAGAACGCAAGAGACCCAGTACTTC. It codes for CASRTSGRTQETQYF.

The chain joins TRBV11-2 to TRBJ2-3; a possible D gene is TRBD2 (5 bases). V was shortened by 2 bases and J by 4 bases, with 19 bases between the two germline ends. The CDR3 length is 17 residues. Germline CDR1 and CDR2: SGHAT and FQNNGV. The CDR3 reads CASSLSRRLLRADTQYF. As DNA, the CDR3 is TGTGCCAGCAGCTTATCCCGAAGACTACTCCGGGCAGATACGCAGTATTTT.

The chain has TRBV27 and TRBJ2-3; 8 bases agree with TRBD2. The CDR3 contains 16 residues. Germline V gene sequence: CDR1 MNHEY, CDR2 SMNVEV (reference sequence). The ends lost 1 base at V and 1 base at J; junction bases unmatched: 4. CDR3 protein: CASSLYLREGTDTQYF. CDR3 bases: TGTGCCAGCAGTTTATATCTGCGGGAGGGCACAGATACGCAGTATTTT.

The genes are TRBV23-1 and TRBJ2-5, with TRBD1 matching 7 bases. TRBV23-1 is identified as an open reading frame with a role that is uncertain. There are 16 residues in the CDR3. The J segment lost 4 bases and the V segment lost 6 bases, leaving 14 bases of the junction unmatched. CDR3 in amino acids: CASSGQGGQGLETQYF. The CDR3 DNA reads TGCGCCAGCAGCGGACAAGGGGGCCAGGGCCTAGAGACCCAGTACTTC.

A remark on this clone: Other DNA sequences within the sample encode an identical CDR3. The chain uses TRBV6-5 and TRBJ1-5; the D gene is possibly TRBD1 (5 bases). CDR1 is MNHEY and CDR2 is SVGAGI in the germline V gene. This CDR3 contains 15 residues. Trimming removed 0 bases from V and 1 base from J, with 7 bases in between. The CDR3 spells CASSYSRDSNQPQHF. The CDR3 coding sequence is TGTGCCAGCAGTTACTCCCGGGACAGCAATCAGCCCCAGCATTTT.

The chain's CDR3 is CATLGQAIQETQYF. The CDR3 nucleotides are TGTGCCACCCTCGGACAGGCAATTCAAGAGACCCAGTACTTC. The chain has TRBV7-8 and TRBJ2-5; 7 bases line up with TRBD1. The CDR3 spans 14 residues. Unmatched junction bases numbered 10, after V lost 10 bases and J lost 2 bases. Germline assignment: CDR1 SGHVS and CDR2 FQNEAQ. Full variable domain (rest looked up from reference TRBV7-8 and TRBJ2-5): GAGVSQSPRYKVAKRGQDVALRCDPISGHVSLFWYQQALGQGPEFLTYFQNEAQLDKSGLPSDRFFAERPEGSVSTLKIQRTQQEDSAVYLCATLGQAIQETQYFGPGTRLLVL.

V gene TRBV5-1 combines with J gene TRBJ2-7, with D possibly being TRBD2 (5 bases). Deletions cut 4 bases from V and 4 bases from J, with 27 bases between. There are 18 residues in the CDR3. Germline CDR1 is SGHRS and CDR2 is YFSETQ. CDR3 DNA: TGCGCCAGCAGCAGCGATTTGCCTTTGGACTCCCGGCCTTACGAGCAGTACTTC. This translates into CASSSDLPLDSRPYEQYF.

V is TRBV14 and J is TRBJ2-3; 8 nucleotides agree with TRBD2. Germline lookup yields CDR1 SGHDN and CDR2 FVKESK. The V and J ends lost 0 bases and 5 bases, in that order; junction bases with no gene match: 7. The length of the CDR3 is 16 residues. The CDR3 loop is CASSQDYGGGRDTQYF. CDR3 sequence (DNA): TGTGCCAGCAGCCAAGACTACGGCGGGGGGCGAGATACGCAGTATTTT.

This chain joins TRBV6-5 and TRBJ2-5, with 8 bases identical to TRBD2. The CDR3 totals 15 residues. The V segment lost 5 bases and the J segment 5 bases; nucleotides outside the gene matches: 10. Germline assignment: CDR1 MNHEY and CDR2 SVGAGI. The CDR3 nucleotides read TGTGCCAGCAGTCGACTAGCGCCTAGGGGGGAGACCCAGTACTTC. Its translation is CASSRLAPRGETQYF.

This chain uses TRBV6-5 with TRBJ1-2; D unresolved. V lost 4 bases to trimming and J lost 0 bases, with 6 bases between them. The CDR3 has 13 residues. The germline gives CDR1 MNHEY, CDR2 SVGAGI. The DNA of the CDR3 is TGTGCCAGCAGTTTGAGTCCTAACTATGGCTACACCTTC. As protein: CASSLSPNYGYTF.

The chain is built from TRBV6-1 and TRBJ2-3, with D possibly called TRBD1 or TRBD2 (6 bases each). V lost 2 bases, J lost 3 bases, and 18 bases lay in between. The CDR3 length is 17 residues. Germline CDR1 and CDR2: MNHNS and SASEGT. The CDR3 nucleotides read TGTGCCAGCAGTGAACTTCTAGGCAGGGGAGGAACAGATACGCAGTATTTT. It yields the protein CASSELLGRGGTDTQYF.

The V gene is TRBV7-2, the J gene TRBJ1-5; 11 nucleotides match TRBD1. Per the germline V gene, CDR1 is SGHTA and CDR2 is FQGNSA. CDR3 length: 16 residues. V dropped 5 bases and J dropped 2; count of bases not matched to a gene: 5. CDR3 DNA sequence: TGTGCCAGCAGCGCCGGGACAGGGGGGGGCAATCAGCCCCAGCATTTT. It translates to CASSAGTGGGNQPQHF.

The rearrangement uses TRBV7-9 and TRBJ1-2, with TRBD1 identical over 7 bases. Germline assignment: CDR1 SEHNR and CDR2 FQNEAQ (reference sequence). The CDR3 contains 14 residues. V shed 1 base, J shed 7 bases, and the junction held 6 bases outside the gene matches. CDR3 region: CASSLGGGIGGYTF. Here the CDR3 DNA reads TGTGCCAGCAGCTTAGGAGGGGGCATCGGTGGCTACACCTTC.

The rearrangement uses TRBV19 and TRBJ1-2, with D possibly TRBD1 on 6 matching bases. The CDR3 is 14 residues long. Germline V gene data show CDR1 as LNHDA and CDR2 as SQIVND (reference sequence). V was shortened by 2 bases and J by 5 bases, with 12 bases between the two germline ends. Here the CDR3 reads CASSITGKFYGYTF. DNA of the CDR3: TGTGCCAGTAGTATAACAGGGAAGTTTTATGGCTACACCTTC.

The V and J genes are TRBV29-1 and TRBJ2-7; a possible D gene is TRBD2 (6 bases). V lost 4 bases, J lost 0 bases, and 10 bases lay in between. This CDR3 is 13 amino acids long. In germline, CDR1 is SQVTM, CDR2 ANQGSEA. CDR3 sequence reads: CSVVGGSSYEQYF. The CDR3 DNA reads TGCAGCGTTGTGGGGGGAAGCTCCTACGAGCAGTACTTC.